This TCR beta chain was documented in a study of T cell responses to AZD1222 COVID-19 vaccine. Only in-frame clones appear in the TCRdb table, and some are missing; sequencing was by immunoSEQ multiplex PCR. Here the sample spans approximately 130,000 clones, about 88% being singletons. This CDR3 has 17 residues. Germline assignment: CDR1 LGHDT and CDR2 YNNKEL (reference sequence). Trimming removed 4 bases from V and 3 bases from J; junction bases left unmatched: 10. Sequences were derived from peripheral blood, sampled 28 days after the second AZD1222 dose. This TCR was recovered from an adult who received the AZD1222 COVID-19 vaccine. This chain uses TRBV3-1 (or the pseudogene TRBV3-2) with TRBJ2-3, with 10 bases that match TRBD2. In DNA form, the CDR3 reads TGTGCCAGCAGCCCGTCCTTGCTACTAGCGGGGACAGATACGCAGTATTTT. Translating gives CASSPSLLLAGTDTQYF.